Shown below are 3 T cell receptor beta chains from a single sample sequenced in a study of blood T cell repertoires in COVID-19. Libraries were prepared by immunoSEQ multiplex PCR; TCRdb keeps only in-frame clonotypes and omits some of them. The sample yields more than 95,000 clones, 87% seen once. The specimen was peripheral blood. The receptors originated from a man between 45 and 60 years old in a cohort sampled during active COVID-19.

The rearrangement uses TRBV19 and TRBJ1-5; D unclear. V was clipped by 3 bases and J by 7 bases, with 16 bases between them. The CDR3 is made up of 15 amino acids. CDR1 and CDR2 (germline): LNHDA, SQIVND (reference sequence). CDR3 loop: CASSIQTAGDQPQHF. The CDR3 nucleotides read TGTGCCAGTAGTATCCAGACGGCAGGTGACCAGCCCCAGCATTTT. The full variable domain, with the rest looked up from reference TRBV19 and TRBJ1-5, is DGGITQSPKYLFRKEGQNVTLSCEQNLNHDAMYWYRQDPGQGLRLIYYSQIVNDFQKGDIAEGYSVSREKKESFPLTVTSAQKNPTAFYLCASSIQTAGDQPQHFGDGTRLSIL.

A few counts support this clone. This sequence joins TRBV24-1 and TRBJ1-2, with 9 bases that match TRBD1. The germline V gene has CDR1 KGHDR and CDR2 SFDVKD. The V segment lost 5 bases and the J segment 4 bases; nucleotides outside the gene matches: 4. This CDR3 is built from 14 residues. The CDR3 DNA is TGTGCCACCAGTGTCGGGACAGGGCCCTATGGCTACACCTTC. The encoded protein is CATSVGTGPYGYTF.

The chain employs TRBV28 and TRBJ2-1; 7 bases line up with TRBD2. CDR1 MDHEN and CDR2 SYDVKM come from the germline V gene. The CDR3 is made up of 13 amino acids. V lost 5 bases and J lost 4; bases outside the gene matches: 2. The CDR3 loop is CASSRGGYNEQFF. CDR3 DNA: TGTGCCAGCAGTCGCGGGGGTTACAATGAGCAGTTCTTC.